This T cell receptor beta chain was sequenced in a study of cytomegalovirus exposure and HLA in healthy donors. Study background: The approximately 710 first-cohort repertoires and the roughly 120 validation repertoires shared the same platform, a later analysis reported.

Libraries were prepared by immunoSEQ multiplex PCR; TCRdb keeps only in-frame clonotypes and omits some of them. This table holds under 70,000 clones, more than 85% found once. CDR1 is SSHAT and CDR2 is FNYEAQ in the germline V gene (reference sequence). V was clipped by 1 base and J by 8 bases; unmatched bases: 5. The CDR3 covers 14 residues. It was the roughly 130-subject validation cohort, separate from the approximately 700-subject first cohort, to which the donors belonged. The TCR comes from a woman aged 18-30 years in good health and CMV-seronegative. What was sequenced was PBMCs. This chain uses TRBV7-7 with TRBJ2-1; 7 bases align to TRBD2. The CDR3 nucleotides read TGTGCCAGCAGCTTAGGGCGGGAGCAGCATGAGCAGTTCTTC. Translating gives CASSLGREQHEQFF.